This TCR beta chain was identified in a study of blood T cell repertoires in COVID-19 (dated by TCRdb to the early 2020s). Describing the broader study: Collaborator samples came from the United States, Italy and Spain and covered acute and convalescent phases of COVID-19. The material from the prospective study consisted of cDNA or gDNA derived from T cells, B-cell-depleted T cells, or PBMCs. The dataset comprised deeply sampled blood TCRbeta repertoires from subjects exposed to, actively infected with, or recovered from COVID-19. The repertoires were made available in a free public database intended to serve as a resource for research on the immune response to SARS-CoV-2. Samples came from the ongoing ImmuneRACE study (first 160 participants) plus 1,254 subjects from 6 global collaborators. Sample metadata almost always included a de-identified subject ID, COVID-19 status, age in years and sex. Where HLA class I and class II types were available, the types were taken from metadata supplied by the sample provider, not from assay-based typing. Broader findings and caveats from the paper: Clinical and demographic metadata were provided uncurated, with the amount varying by source and participant.

A distance of 15 bases separates the germline ends of V and J, which lose 4 bases and 2 bases respectively. The germline V gene gives CDR1 as MNHEY and CDR2 as SVGAGI. The CDR3 sequence holds 16 residues, the cysteine and phenylalanine included. Of all the DNA, just the CDR3 is kept, 48 bases in frame from base 1. Collaborating institutions collected whole blood in K2EDTA tubes following their own protocols. For TCRbeta analysis, collaborators shipped samples in one of three forms: frozen whole blood, isolated PBMCs, or DNA extracted from either of those sample types. The immunoSEQ Assay, a bias-controlled multiplex PCR, was used to amplify TCRbeta CDR3 regions from genomic DNA. For the original study's pipeline: Nucleated cell counts per sample were estimated from amplification of reference gene primers within the assay. To quantify the absolute abundance of each unique TCRbeta CDR3 rearrangement, sequence reads were collapsed and filtered. For each sample, productive Simpson clonality was calculated by taking the square root of Simpson's diversity index across productive rearrangements. TCRdb holds this immuneACCESS table with in-frame rearrangements only. Some clones are missing; in checked studies, unresolved V genes explain under half, and the rest has no known cause. That table furnishes V, J and clone size, whereas the DNA furnished D and trimming. This sample holds 30,000 to 35,000 clones; approximately 77% were observed only once. The top ten hold roughly 17% of the sample.

In regard to this clone: The antigen this receptor binds is unknown. Base qualities are not at hand, and no much larger clone is one base apart.

Source material: peripheral blood. The sequence is built from TRBV6-5 and TRBJ2-1; 6 matching bases give a weak D call of TRBD2. This clonotype originated in a human donor in a cohort sampled during active COVID-19. The CDR3 region: CASSSLLAPTYNEQFF. The DNA is TGTGCCAGCAGTTCTTTACTAGCACCTACCTACAATGAGCAGTTCTTC.